Reported below is one TCR beta chain. Per the original data handling: From reference gene primer amplification, estimates of nucleated cell counts were derived. The repertoire was sequenced with immunoSEQ multiplex PCR; TCRdb's copy has only in-frame clones and lacks some. V, J and clone size reflect that table, while D and trimming were determined from the DNA. The data hold around 89,000 clones, with 80% to 90% observed a single time. V shed 2 bases and J shed 2 bases, with 7 bases lying between them. The germline V gene has CDR1 SGHVS and CDR2 FQNEAQ. The CDR3 totals 14 residues. The sample comes from a study of blood T cell repertoires in COVID-19. Study-level information: Researchers got acute and convalescent COVID-19 samples from the United States, Italy and Spain. T cells, B-cell-depleted T cells, or PBMCs supplied cDNA or gDNA.

This chain connects TRBV7-8 to TRBJ1-5; D ambiguous. This clonotype was obtained from a man aged 45 to 65 with acute or convalescent COVID-19. Sequenced sample: peripheral blood. CDR3 coding DNA: TGTGCCAGCAGCTTACCCGGAGGCAATCAGCCCCAGCATTTT. The encoded protein is CASSLPGGNQPQHF.